The present T cell receptor (beta chain) was sequenced within a study of Tregs in tolerant kidney transplant recipients. Sequencing was performed with immunoSEQ multiplex PCR; in TCRdb, only in-frame clones are kept and a portion is missing. The repertoire holds roughly 120,000 clones, with 92% as singletons. Germline CDR1 SEHNR, CDR2 FQNEAQ (reference sequence). The trim removed 5 bases at V and 11 bases at J, leaving 6 bases unmatched. The CDR3 extends over 11 amino acids. Unstimulated Tregs (CD4+CD25+CD127-) and CD4+CD25- non-Tregs were sorted from PBMCs. About this clone: What it recognizes is unknown.

Regarding the study as a whole: Few patients were studied, so findings need validation in larger groups. Biological reproducibility was not directly addressed, but technical replication error appeared minimal.

This chain uses TRBV7-9 with TRBJ2-7, with 7 bases aligning to TRBD1. The sequence was collected from a human donor in good health. Sequenced: CD4+ T cells from blood. CDR3 sequence: CASSEGQREYF. In DNA form, the CDR3 reads TGTGCCAGCAGCGAGGGACAGAGGGAGTACTTC.